This T cell receptor beta chain was documented in a study of shared clonotypes between healthy human individuals. Several immunoSEQ plates received, in even portions, the genomic DNA of each subset. Sorted-subset replicate PCR reactions were performed with about 200 ng DNA, corresponding to tens of thousands of T cell genomes. Repertoires were generated with immunoSEQ multiplex PCR, while TCRdb's copy carries only in-frame clones and drops some. The sample has a few hundred thousand clones; less than 85% are singletons. Overall study results and limits: Larger richness was generally estimated for naive than memory subsets. The represented genetic and exposure-history diversity was limited by the small number of donors.

With respect to this clone: What it binds is not known.

The sequence came from a man aged 25 to 45 in good health. The material sequenced was memory CD4+ T cells sorted from blood. Subset noted: CD45RA-negative fraction.

In nucleotides, the CDR3 is TGTGCCAGCAGTGCGAGGGACAGGGGGCGAGGCACTGAAGCTTTCTTT. This gives the protein CASSARDRGRGTEAFF. V and J are TRBV5-4 and TRBJ1-1; 12 bases fit TRBD1. Germline V gene sequence: CDR1 SGHNT, CDR2 YYREEE (reference sequence). The V and J ends lost 5 bases and 4 bases, in that order; junction bases with no gene match: 9. The CDR3 spans 16 residues.